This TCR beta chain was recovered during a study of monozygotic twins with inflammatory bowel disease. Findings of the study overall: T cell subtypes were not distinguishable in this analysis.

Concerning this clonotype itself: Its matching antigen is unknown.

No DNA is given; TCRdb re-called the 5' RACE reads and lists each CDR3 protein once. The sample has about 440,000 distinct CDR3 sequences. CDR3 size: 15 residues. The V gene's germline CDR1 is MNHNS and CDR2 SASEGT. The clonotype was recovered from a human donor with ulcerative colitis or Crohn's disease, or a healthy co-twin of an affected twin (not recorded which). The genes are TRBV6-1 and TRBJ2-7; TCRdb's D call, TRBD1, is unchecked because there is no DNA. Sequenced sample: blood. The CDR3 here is CASSKHRGLSYEQYF.